This T cell receptor beta chain was captured by sequencing in a study of blood T cell repertoires in COVID-19. Study-wide context: Samples of COVID-19 (acute and convalescent) were obtained from the United States, Italy and Spain.

Generated by immunoSEQ multiplex PCR, the TCRdb table keeps only in-frame clones and is missing some. The top ten hold approximately 30% of the sample, which has some 35,000 clones, over 70% seen once. The ends lost 1 base at V and 0 bases at J; junction bases unmatched: 13. This CDR3 is 20 amino acids long. From germline, CDR1 is LNHNV and CDR2 YYDKDF (reference sequence). The sample was peripheral blood. This rearrangement joins TRBV15 to TRBJ1-5, with 9 bases aligning to TRBD1. The source of this sequence is a man older than 75 with acute or convalescent COVID-19. The DNA for the CDR3 is TGTGCCACCAGCAGAGGGAAACCGGGACAGGGCGGTTATAGCAATCAGCCCCAGCATTTT. Protein product: CATSRGKPGQGGYSNQPQHF. Full variable domain (rest looked up from reference TRBV15 and TRBJ1-5): DAMVIQNPRYQVTQFGKPVTLSCSQTLNHNVMYWYQQKSSQAPKLLFHYYDKDFNNEADTPDNFQSRRPNTSFCFLDIRSPGLGDTAMYLCATSRGKPGQGGYSNQPQHFGDGTRLSIL.